This TCR beta chain derives from a study of blood T cell repertoires in COVID-19. Study-wide context: There were acute and convalescent COVID-19 samples, and they came from the United States, Italy and Spain. T cells, B-cell-depleted T cells, or PBMCs provided the cDNA or gDNA that served as material.

In Seattle, patients joined the study during active infection and were tracked longitudinally. As processed by the authors: Estimation of nucleated cell counts was performed using reference gene primer amplification. The assay was immunoSEQ multiplex PCR, and TCRdb's table has in-frame clones only and misses some. V, J and clone size are those of that table, while D and trimming were read from the DNA. This table holds roughly 250,000 clones, 80% to 95% found once. CDR1 and CDR2 (germline): WSHSY, SAAADI. CDR3 length equals 13 residues. Trimming removed 6 bases from V and 5 bases from J, with 14 bases in between.

This TCR was sampled from a man aged 25-40 years with COVID-19, enrolled during active disease. Sequencing used peripheral blood. The chain carries TRBV10-2 and TRBJ2-7; D possibly corresponds to TRBD2 (5 bases). The CDR3 DNA reads as TGCGCCAGCAGAGTAGGAGGTGGGGACGAGCAGTACTTC. Its translation: CASRVGGGDEQYF.